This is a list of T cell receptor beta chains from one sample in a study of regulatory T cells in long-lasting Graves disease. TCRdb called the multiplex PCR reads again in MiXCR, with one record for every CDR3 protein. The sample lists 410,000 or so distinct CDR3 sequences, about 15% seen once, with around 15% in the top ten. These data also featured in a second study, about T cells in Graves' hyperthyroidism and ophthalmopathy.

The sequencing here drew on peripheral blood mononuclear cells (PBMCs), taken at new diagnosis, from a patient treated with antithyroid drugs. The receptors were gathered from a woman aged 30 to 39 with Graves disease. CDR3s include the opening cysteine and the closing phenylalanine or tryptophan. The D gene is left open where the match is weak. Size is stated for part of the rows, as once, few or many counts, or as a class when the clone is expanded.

CDR3: CASSRGREKLFF
DNA: TGTGCCAGCAGCCGCGGCCGTGAAAAACTGTTTTTT
D: .
size: .
V: TRBV7-9
J: TRBJ1-4

CDR3: CASSAEKRLDGYTF
DNA: TGTGCCAGCAGCGCCGAAAAACGCTTGGATGGCTACACCTTC
D: .
size: few
V: TRBV9
J: TRBJ1-2

CDR3: CASTLGGRANEQFF
DNA: TGTGCCAGCACTCTTGGCGGGAGGGCTAATGAGCAGTTCTTC
D: TRBD2
size: many
V: TRBV2
J: TRBJ2-1

CDR3: CASSPILTGAGDEQYF
DNA: TGTGCCAGCAGCCCGATCCTGACAGGGGCAGGGGATGAGCAGTACTTC
D: TRBD1
size: .
V: TRBV7-3
J: TRBJ2-7

CDR3: CASSLGALWRDLHHEQYF
DNA: TGTGCCAGCAGCTTAGGGGCCCTTTGGCGGGACCTCCACCACGAGCAGTACTTC
D: .
size: .
V: TRBV11-2
J: TRBJ2-7

CDR3: CASSQDLHLSSTNEKLFF
DNA: TGTGCCAGCAGCCAAGATTTGCACCTCTCCTCAACTAATGAAAAACTGTTTTTT
D: .
size: .
V: TRBV3-1
J: TRBJ1-4

CDR3: CAWSIRAGELFF
DNA: TGTGCCTGGAGCATTCGGGCCGGGGAGCTGTTTTTT
D: .
size: .
V: TRBV30
J: TRBJ2-2

CDR3: CASSEVLAAGNEQFF
DNA: TGTGCCAGCAGTGAAGTCCTAGCGGCAGGGAATGAGCAGTTCTTC
D: TRBD2
size: many
V: TRBV2
J: TRBJ2-1

CDR3: CAISGTSGSDYEQYF
DNA: TGTGCCATCAGTGGGACTAGCGGGAGCGATTACGAGCAGTACTTC
D: TRBD2
size: .
V: TRBV10-3
J: TRBJ2-7

CDR3: CASRADTTGLEGTNSSYEQYF
DNA: TGTGCCAGCAGAGCGGACACCACGGGACTTGAAGGGACGAATTCCTCCTACGAGCAGTACTTC
D: .
size: many
V: TRBV12-3/TRBV12-4
J: TRBJ2-7

CDR3: CTSSFFLSRESTDTQYF
DNA: TGTACCAGCAGTTTCTTTCTGTCCCGGGAGAGCACAGATACGCAGTATTTT
D: .
size: .
V: TRBV28
J: TRBJ2-3

CDR3: CARSLAGSGTDTQYF
DNA: TGTGCCAGGTCCCTAGCGGGAAGCGGGACAGATACGCAGTATTTT
D: TRBD2
size: many
V: TRBV2
J: TRBJ2-3

CDR3: CASSFGVSTDTQYF
DNA: TGTGCCAGCAGTTTCGGGGTTTCGACAGATACGCAGTATTTT
D: .
size: many
V: TRBV12-3/TRBV12-4
J: TRBJ2-3

CDR3: CASSQGSVAGIGELFF
DNA: TGTGCCAGCAGCCAAGGGTCGGTAGCGGGAATCGGGGAGCTGTTTTTT
D: TRBD2
size: few
V: TRBV4-2
J: TRBJ2-2

CDR3: CASSWTDRVNTEAFF
DNA: TGTGCCAGCAGCTGGACCGACAGGGTGAACACTGAAGCTTTCTTT
D: TRBD1
size: many
V: TRBV11-2
J: TRBJ1-1

CDR3: CASSLSVSGVNTGELFF
DNA: TGTGCCAGCAGCTTAAGTGTAAGCGGAGTTAACACCGGGGAGCTGTTTTTT
D: .
size: many
V: TRBV7-3
J: TRBJ2-2

CDR3: CASSLRLAGGRTGELFF
DNA: TGTGCCAGCAGTTTAAGACTAGCGGGAGGGAGAACCGGGGAGCTGTTTTTT
D: TRBD2
size: few
V: TRBV12-3/TRBV12-4
J: TRBJ2-2

CDR3: CASSFRGIPGELFF
DNA: TGTGCCAGCAGCTTCCGAGGGATCCCCGGGGAGCTGTTTTTT
D: .
size: many
V: TRBV7-3
J: TRBJ2-2

CDR3: CATSRGQGETQYF
DNA: TGTGCCACCAGCAGAGGACAAGGGGAGACCCAGTACTTC
D: .
size: .
V: TRBV15
J: TRBJ2-5

CDR3: CASSPDGGNEAFF
DNA: TGTGCCAGCAGCCCCGACGGGGGGAATGAAGCTTTCTTT
D: .
size: .
V: TRBV12-3/TRBV12-4
J: TRBJ1-1

CDR3: CASSQEITGTGELFF
DNA: TGCGCCAGCAGCCAAGAAATTACCGGCACCGGGGAGCTGTTTTTT
D: .
size: .
V: TRBV4-1
J: TRBJ2-2

CDR3: CASSLQIAGSYEQYF
DNA: TGTGCCAGCAGTTTGCAGATAGCGGGATCCTACGAGCAGTACTTC
D: TRBD2
size: many
V: TRBV12-3/TRBV12-4
J: TRBJ2-7

CDR3: CASSFKSPEQYF
DNA: TGTGCCAGCAGTTTCAAATCCCCCGAGCAGTACTTC
D: .
size: many
V: TRBV28
J: TRBJ2-7

CDR3: CATGAGGHEQYF
DNA: TGTGCCACCGGAGCGGGAGGACACGAGCAGTACTTC
D: TRBD2
size: .
V: TRBV19
J: TRBJ2-7